This T cell receptor beta chain was sequenced during a study of a mutant IDH1 vaccine in newly diagnosed glioma. Overall study: During weeks 1, 3, 5, 7, 11, 15, 19 and 23, patients received eight vaccinations. Treated patients showed a male proportion of 62.5%, a female proportion of around 38%, and a mean age of around 39 years.

In regard to this clone: The target antigen is unknown.

Clones were sequenced by immunoSEQ multiplex PCR, and TCRdb holds only the in-frame ones, with some missing. The sample carries around 50,000 clones, approximately 90% recorded once. Time point here: week 5, during vaccination. A 20-mer mutant IDH1 peptide at 300 ug was injected subcutaneously with topical imiquimod. Astrocytomas that were new, WHO grade 3 or 4, IDH1-mutant and ATRX-lost were present in the donors. The CDR3 consists of 13 residues. Germline values: CDR1 SEHNR, CDR2 FQNEAQ (reference sequence). Between the trimmed V and J ends, which lost 5 bases and 6 bases, there was a span of 13 bases.

The TCR comes from a woman aged 40 to 50 with glioma. V usage is TRBV7-9 and J usage is TRBJ1-1; D is unclear. The sequencing here drew on PBMCs, taken from a glioma patient whose treatment included an IDH1 peptide vaccine. The CDR3 spells CASSPRLGSEAFF. In nucleotides, the CDR3 is TGTGCCAGCAGCCCCCGGCTGGGTTCTGAAGCTTTCTTT.